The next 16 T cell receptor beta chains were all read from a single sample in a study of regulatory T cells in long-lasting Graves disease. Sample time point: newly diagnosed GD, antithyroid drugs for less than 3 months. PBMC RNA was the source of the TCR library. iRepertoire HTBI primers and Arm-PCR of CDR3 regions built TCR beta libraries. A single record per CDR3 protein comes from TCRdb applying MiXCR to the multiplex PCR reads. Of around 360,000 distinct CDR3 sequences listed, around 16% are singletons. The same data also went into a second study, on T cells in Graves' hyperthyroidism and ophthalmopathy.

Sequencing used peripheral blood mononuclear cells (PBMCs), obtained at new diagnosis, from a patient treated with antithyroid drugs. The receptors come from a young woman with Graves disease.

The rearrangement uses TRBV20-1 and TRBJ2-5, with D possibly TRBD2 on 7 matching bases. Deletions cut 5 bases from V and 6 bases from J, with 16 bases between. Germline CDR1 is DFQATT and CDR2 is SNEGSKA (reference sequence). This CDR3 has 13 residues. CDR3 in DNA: TGCAGTGCTGTAGGGGGGGGGCCTCAGACCCAGTACTTC. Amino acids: CSAVGGGPQTQYF.

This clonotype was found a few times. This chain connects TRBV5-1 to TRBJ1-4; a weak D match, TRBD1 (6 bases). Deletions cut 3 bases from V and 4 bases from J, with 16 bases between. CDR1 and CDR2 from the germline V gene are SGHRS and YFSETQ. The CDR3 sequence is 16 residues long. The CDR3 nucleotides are TGCGCCAGCAGCTCCACAGGGAGGGCGGTTAATGAAAAACTGTTTTTT. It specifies CASSSTGRAVNEKLFF. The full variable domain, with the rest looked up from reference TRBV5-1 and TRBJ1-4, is KAGVTQTPRYLIKTRGQQVTLSCSPISGHRSVSWYQQTPGQGLQFLFEYFSETQRNKGNFPGRFSGRQFSNSRSEMNVSTLELGDSALYLCASSSTGRAVNEKLFFGSGTQLSVL.

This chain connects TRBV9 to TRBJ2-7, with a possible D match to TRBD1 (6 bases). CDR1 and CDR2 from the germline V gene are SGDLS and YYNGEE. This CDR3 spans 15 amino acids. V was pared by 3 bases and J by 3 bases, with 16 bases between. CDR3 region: CASSGPQGNLYEQYF. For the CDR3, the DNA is TGTGCCAGCAGCGGGCCACAGGGAAACCTCTACGAGCAGTACTTC.

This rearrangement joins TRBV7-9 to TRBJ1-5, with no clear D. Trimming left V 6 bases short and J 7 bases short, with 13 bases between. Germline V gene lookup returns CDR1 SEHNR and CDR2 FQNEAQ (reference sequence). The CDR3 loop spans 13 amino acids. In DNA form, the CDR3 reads TGTGCCAGCAGTTCAGGTGCCAGCCAGCCCCAGCATTTT. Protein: CASSSGASQPQHF. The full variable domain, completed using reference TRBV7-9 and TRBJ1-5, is DTGVSQNPRHKITKRGQNVTFRCDPISEHNRLYWYRQTLGQGPEFLTYFQNEAQLEKSRLLSDRFSAERPKGSFSTLEIQRTEQGDSAMYLCASSSGASQPQHFGDGTRLSIL.

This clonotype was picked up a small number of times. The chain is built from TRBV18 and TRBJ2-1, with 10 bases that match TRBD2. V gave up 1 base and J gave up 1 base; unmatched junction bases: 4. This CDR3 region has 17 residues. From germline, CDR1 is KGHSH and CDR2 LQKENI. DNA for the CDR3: TGTGCCAGCTCACCACGGCTAGCGGGAGCGTCCTACAATGAGCAGTTCTTC. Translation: CASSPRLAGASYNEQFF.

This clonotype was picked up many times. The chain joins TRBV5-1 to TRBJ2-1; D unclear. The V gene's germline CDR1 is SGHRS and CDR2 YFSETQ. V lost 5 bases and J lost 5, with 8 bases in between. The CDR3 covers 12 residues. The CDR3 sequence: CASRGPDNEQFF. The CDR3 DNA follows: TGCGCCAGCAGAGGTCCCGACAATGAGCAGTTCTTC.

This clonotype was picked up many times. CDR3 in amino acids: CAMSRANNQPQHF. CDR3 DNA: TGTGCCATGTCCCGGGCAAATAATCAGCCCCAGCATTTT. This chain uses TRBV2 with TRBJ1-5; D not resolved. The CDR3 contains 13 residues. Germline V gene sequence: CDR1 SNHLY, CDR2 FYNNEI. V lost 10 bases and J lost 4, with 14 bases in between. Full variable domain (missing parts from reference TRBV2 and TRBJ1-5): EPEVTQTPSHQVTQMGQEVILRCVPISNHLYFYWYRQILGQKVEFLVSFYNNEISEKSEIFDDQFSVERPDGSNFTLKIRSTKLEDSAMYFCAMSRANNQPQHFGDGTRLSIL.

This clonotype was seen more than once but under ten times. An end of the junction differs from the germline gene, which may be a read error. In DNA form, the CDR3 reads TGCGCCAGCAGCTTGGAGGCTGGGACTAGCGGATACAATGGGCAGTTCTTC. This encodes CASSLEAGTSGYNGQFF. The genes are TRBV5-1 and TRBJ2-1; 11 bases match TRBD2. This CDR3 comprises 17 residues. Germline lookup yields CDR1 SGHRS and CDR2 YFSETQ.

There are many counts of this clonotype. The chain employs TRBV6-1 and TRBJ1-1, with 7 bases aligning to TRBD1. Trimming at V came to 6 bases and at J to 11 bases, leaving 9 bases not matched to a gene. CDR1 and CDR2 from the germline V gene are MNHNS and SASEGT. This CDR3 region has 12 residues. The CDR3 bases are TGTGCCAGCAGAGAGGGGGCCGCGGCCGCTTTCTTT. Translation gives CASREGAAAAFF.

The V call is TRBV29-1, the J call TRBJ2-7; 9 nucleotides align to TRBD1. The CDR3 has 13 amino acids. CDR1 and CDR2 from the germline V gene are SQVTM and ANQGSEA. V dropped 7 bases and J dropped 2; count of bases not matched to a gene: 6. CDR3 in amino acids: CSATGGEAYEQYF. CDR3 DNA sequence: TGCAGCGCCACAGGGGGCGAGGCCTACGAGCAGTACTTC.

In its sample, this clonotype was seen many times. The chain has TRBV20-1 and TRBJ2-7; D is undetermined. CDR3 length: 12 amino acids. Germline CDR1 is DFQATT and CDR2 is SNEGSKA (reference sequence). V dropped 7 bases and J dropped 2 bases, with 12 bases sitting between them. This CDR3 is CSGTDRAYEQYF. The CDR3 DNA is TGCAGTGGTACGGATCGCGCCTACGAGCAGTACTTC.

The chain's CDR3 is CSAGPWGLAVYEQYF. CDR3 nucleotides: TGCAGTGCTGGACCATGGGGACTAGCGGTCTACGAGCAGTACTTC. The chain is built from TRBV20-1 and TRBJ2-7; 11 nucleotides align to TRBD2. CDR1 DFQATT and CDR2 SNEGSKA come from the germline V gene (reference sequence). V lost 5 bases and J lost 3; bases outside the gene matches: 9. The CDR3 covers 15 residues.

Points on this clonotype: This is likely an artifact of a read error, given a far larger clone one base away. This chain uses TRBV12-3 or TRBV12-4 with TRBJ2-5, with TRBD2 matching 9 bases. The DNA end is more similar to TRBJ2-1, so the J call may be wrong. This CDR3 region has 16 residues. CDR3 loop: CANSILDAGGRNEQFF. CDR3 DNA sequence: TGTGCCAACAGTATTTTGGACGCGGGGGGGCGTAATGAGCAGTTCTTC.

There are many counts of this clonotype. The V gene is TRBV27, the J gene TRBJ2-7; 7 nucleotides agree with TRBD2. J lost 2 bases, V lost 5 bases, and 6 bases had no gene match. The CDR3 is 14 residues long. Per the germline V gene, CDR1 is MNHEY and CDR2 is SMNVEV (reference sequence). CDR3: CASSPRTSAYEQYF. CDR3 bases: TGTGCCAGCAGTCCAAGGACTAGTGCCTACGAGCAGTACTTC.

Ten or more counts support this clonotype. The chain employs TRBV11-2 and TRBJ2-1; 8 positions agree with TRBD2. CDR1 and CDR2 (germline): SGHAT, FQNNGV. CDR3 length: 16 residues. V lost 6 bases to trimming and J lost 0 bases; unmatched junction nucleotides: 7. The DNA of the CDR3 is TGTGCCAGCAGGAGAGTAGCGGGGAGCTCCTACAATGAGCAGTTCTTC. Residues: CASRRVAGSSYNEQFF. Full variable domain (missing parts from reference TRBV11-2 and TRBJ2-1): EAGVAQSPRYKIIEKRQSVAFWCNPISGHATLYWYQQILGQGPKLLIQFQNNGVVDDSQLPKDRFSAERLKGVDSTLKIQPAKLEDSAVYLCASRRVAGSSYNEQFFGPGTRLTVL.

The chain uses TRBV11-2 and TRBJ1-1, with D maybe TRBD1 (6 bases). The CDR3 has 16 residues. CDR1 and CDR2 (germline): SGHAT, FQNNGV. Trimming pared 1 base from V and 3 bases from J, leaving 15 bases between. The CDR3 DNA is TGTGCCAGCAGCTTAGTAGCGGGGGCCGGGTACACTGAAGCTTTCTTT. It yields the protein CASSLVAGAGYTEAFF.